What follows are 26 T cell receptor beta chains derived from one specimen sequenced in a study of blood T cell repertoires in COVID-19. Generated by immunoSEQ multiplex PCR, the TCRdb table keeps only in-frame clones and is missing some. The repertoire has 130,000 or so clones, around 89% of them found once; the top ten carry approximately 2%. Sequenced sample: peripheral blood. Source of these receptors: a man aged 70-80 years with active COVID-19.

The V call is TRBV29-1, the J call TRBJ1-1; 10 nucleotides agree with TRBD1. This CDR3 spans 14 amino acids. V trimming: 7 bases; J trimming: 7 bases; junction bases outside the gene matches: 12. Per the germline V gene, CDR1 is SQVTM and CDR2 is ANQGSEA. The CDR3 is CSATLLDRGGEAFF. The CDR3 DNA follows: TGCAGCGCTACTCTCCTGGACAGGGGGGGTGAAGCTTTCTTT.

J is TRBJ2-2 and V is TRBV6-6; no firm D call. Trimming cost V 0 bases and J 4 bases, with 12 bases left between them. From germline, CDR1 is MNHNY and CDR2 SVGAGI (reference sequence). There are 16 residues in the CDR3. The CDR3 region has the DNA TGTGCCAGCAGTTACTCGAATTCTGCGCTCACCGGGGAGCTGTTTTTT. It encodes CASSYSNSALTGELFF.

The chain has TRBV6-1 and TRBJ2-7, with 11 bases identical to TRBD2. With V trimmed by 4 bases and J by 6 bases, 11 bases remained unmatched. CDR3 length: 16 amino acids. Germline CDR1 MNHNS, CDR2 SASEGT. The DNA for the CDR3 is TGTGCCAGCAGTGGGCGCCTAGCGGGAGGCCCCCCCGAGCAGTACTTC. Protein sequence: CASSGRLAGGPPEQYF.

The chain is built from TRBV28 and TRBJ2-3; possibly TRBD2 for D (5 bases). V lost 2 bases, J lost 3 bases, and 21 bases lay in between. The CDR3 contains 18 residues. Per the germline V gene, CDR1 is MDHEN and CDR2 is SYDVKM. The CDR3 loop reads CASSLGLTHGVMTDTQYF. CDR3 nucleotides: TGTGCCAGCAGTTTAGGTCTTACTCACGGGGTGATGACAGATACGCAGTATTTT. The variable domain in full, with the rest retrieved from reference TRBV28 and TRBJ2-3, is DVKVTQSSRYLVKRTGEKVFLECVQDMDHENMFWYRQDPGLGLRLIYFSYDVKMKEKGDIPEGYSVSREKKERFSLILESASTNQTSMYLCASSLGLTHGVMTDTQYFGPGTRLTVL.

The gene calls are TRBV21-1 and TRBJ2-1; the DNA was not used to check the table's D call, TRBD2. TRBV21-1 is tagged as a pseudogene. The CDR3 runs to 19 residues. This chain's CDR3 is CASSKVGTSGISSYNEQFF. Written as DNA, the CDR3 is TGTGCCAGCAGCAAAGTTGGGACTAGCGGGATCAGCTCCTACAATGAGCAGTTCTTC.

J is TRBJ2-7 and V is TRBV5-4, with TRBD2 matching 7 bases. There are 15 residues in the CDR3. The ends lost 5 bases at V and 5 bases at J; junction bases unmatched: 13. Germline values: CDR1 SGHNT, CDR2 YYREEE (reference sequence). The CDR3: CASSSWTREVDEQYF. The CDR3 nucleotides read TGTGCCAGCAGTTCCTGGACTAGGGAGGTAGACGAGCAGTACTTC. The full variable domain, with the rest looked up from reference TRBV5-4 and TRBJ2-7, is ETGVTQSPTHLIKTRGQQVTLRCSSQSGHNTVSWYQQALGQGPQFIFQYYREEENGRGNFPPRFSGLQFPNYSSELNVNALELDDSALYLCASSSWTREVDEQYFGPGTRLTVT.

In this sample, this clone turned up once. The chain couples TRBV11-2 to TRBJ2-3; the D gene is possibly TRBD2 (6 bases). V was trimmed by 5 bases and J by 9 bases, leaving 18 bases between them. This CDR3 is 14 amino acids long. Germline lookup yields CDR1 SGHAT and CDR2 FQNNGV. The CDR3 reads CASSQDGGMFTQYF. The DNA of the CDR3 is TGTGCCAGCAGCCAAGACGGCGGGATGTTCACGCAGTATTTT.

Here the CDR3 DNA reads TGTGCCAGTAGTATCCAGGGAGGTCAGCCCCAGCATTTT. Protein product: CASSIQGGQPQHF. The chain has TRBV19 and TRBJ1-5; possibly TRBD1 for D (5 bases). Trimming took off 3 bases at V and 6 bases at J, with 9 bases between the two ends. Germline CDR1 LNHDA, CDR2 SQIVND (reference sequence). The CDR3 runs to 13 residues.

The J gene is TRBJ2-2, the V gene TRBV5-1; 9 positions match TRBD1. Trimming cost V 0 bases and J 6 bases; bases outside gene matches: 9. CDR3 length: 17 residues. The V gene's germline CDR1 is SGHRS and CDR2 YFSETQ. CDR3 sequence (DNA): TGCGCCAGCAGCTTGGCCAAGCGGACAGGGGAGGCCGGGGAGCTGTTTTTT. This gives the protein CASSLAKRTGEAGELFF.

This chain joins TRBV10-2 and TRBJ2-1; 7 bases fit TRBD1. V shed 5 bases, J shed 15 bases, and the junction held 10 bases outside the gene matches. This CDR3 has 12 amino acids. Germline assignment: CDR1 WSHSY and CDR2 SAAADI. CDR3 region: CASSPLTGSGFF. The CDR3 region has the DNA TGCGCCAGCAGTCCCCTGACAGGGTCGGGGTTCTTC.

The chain uses TRBV10-3 and TRBJ1-2, with a possible D match to TRBD1 (5 bases). V lost 11 bases and J 4 bases, leaving 20 bases between the germline ends. Per germline, CDR1 ENHRY and CDR2 SYGVKD. CDR3 size: 14 residues. The CDR3 sequence: CASLRVGPPYGYTF. The CDR3 bases are TGTGCCTCCCTTCGCGTGGGGCCCCCCTATGGCTACACCTTC.

The rearrangement uses TRBV25-1 and TRBJ2-3, with a possible D match to TRBD1 (6 bases). Germline V gene lookup returns CDR1 MGHDK and CDR2 SYGVNS. V dropped 4 bases and J dropped 2 bases, with 13 bases sitting between them. CDR3 length: 15 residues. CDR3 sequence reads: CASSARGYLTDTQYF. The DNA for the CDR3 is TGTGCCAGCAGTGCCAGGGGATATCTCACAGATACGCAGTATTTT.

The gene calls are TRBV19 and TRBJ1-1; 7 bases match TRBD1. CDR1 is LNHDA and CDR2 is SQIVND in the germline V gene (reference sequence). The CDR3 contains 12 residues. V trimming: 7 bases; J trimming: 10 bases; junction bases outside the gene matches: 9. The CDR3 loop reads CASIPGAGGAFF. CDR3 DNA sequence: TGTGCCAGTATCCCCGGAGCAGGGGGAGCTTTCTTT.

This clone was recorded only once. The chain couples TRBV6-5 to TRBJ1-4, with a possible D match to TRBD1 (6 bases). Trimming shortened V by 0 bases and J by 6 bases, and 11 bases separated the two germline ends. The germline V gene has CDR1 MNHEY and CDR2 SVGAGI. The CDR3 has 15 amino acids. CDR3 DNA sequence: TGTGCCAGCAGTTACTCGGGGGCTCGTCATGAAAAACTGTTTTTT. It translates to CASSYSGARHEKLFF.

The chain couples TRBV7-3 to TRBJ2-5, with 10 bases identical to TRBD1. This CDR3 comprises 17 residues. CDR1 is SGHTA, CDR2 FQGTGA, per germline. The junction had 15 bases not matched to a gene; V was cut back by 6 bases and J by 5 bases. CDR3 DNA sequence: TGTGCCAGCAGTCCCGACAGGGGGCGCAGAGGCCGGGAGACCCAGTACTTC. This codes for CASSPDRGRRGRETQYF.

This rearrangement joins TRBV14 to TRBJ2-1, with 9 bases matching TRBD2. From germline, CDR1 is SGHDN and CDR2 FVKESK. The junction had 6 bases not matched to a gene; V was cut back by 5 bases and J by 4 bases. CDR3 length: 15 residues. The CDR3 spells CASSFSGRAYNEQFF. CDR3 sequence (DNA): TGTGCCAGCAGCTTTAGCGGGAGAGCGTACAATGAGCAGTTCTTC.

This sequence joins TRBV19 and TRBJ1-5, with 10 bases aligning to TRBD1. J lost 5 bases, V lost 5 bases, and 9 bases had no gene match. Germline CDR1 and CDR2: LNHDA and SQIVND (reference sequence). The length of the CDR3 is 16 residues. The CDR3 reads CASSSSGTGVDQPQHF. CDR3 nucleotide sequence: TGTGCCAGTAGTTCCTCCGGGACAGGGGTGGATCAGCCCCAGCATTTT.

The J gene is TRBJ1-4, the V gene TRBV27, with D perhaps TRBD1 (6 bases). The V gene lost 2 bases and the J gene lost 7 bases, with 17 bases spanning the gap. The CDR3 has 16 amino acids. The germline V gene has CDR1 MNHEY and CDR2 SMNVEV (reference sequence). In nucleotides, the CDR3 is TGTGCCAGCAGTTTAAACAGCTATTGGGGGCGTGAAAAACTGTTTTTT. Translation gives CASSLNSYWGREKLFF.

V gene TRBV18 combines with J gene TRBJ2-2; 10 nucleotides agree with TRBD2. This CDR3 is built from 18 residues. Trimming removed 0 bases from V and 0 bases from J; junction bases left unmatched: 4. The V gene's germline CDR1 is KGHSH and CDR2 LQKENI. The chain's CDR3 is CASSPPFLAGANTGELFF. CDR3 DNA sequence: TGTGCCAGCTCACCACCCTTCCTAGCGGGAGCGAACACCGGGGAGCTGTTTTTT.

The chain uses TRBV3-1 (or the pseudogene TRBV3-2) and TRBJ1-1, with TRBD1 identical over 7 bases. Trimming removed 3 bases from V and 1 base from J; junction bases left unmatched: 2. Germline CDR1 is LGHDT and CDR2 is YNNKEL (reference sequence). The CDR3 is made up of 14 amino acids. CDR3 DNA sequence: TGTGCCAGCAGCCAGGGGACAGCGAACACTGAAGCTTTCTTT. Translation gives CASSQGTANTEAFF.

The chain is built from TRBV7-2 and TRBJ1-3; D remains ambiguous. The germline V gene has CDR1 SGHTA and CDR2 FQGNSA. The CDR3 spans 11 residues. Trimming left V 8 bases short and J 3 bases short, with 5 bases between. The CDR3 coding sequence is TGTGCCAGCGGGAGTGGAAACACCATATATTTT. Its protein product is CASGSGNTIYF.

The rearrangement joins TRBV5-5 to TRBJ2-5; 8 positions match TRBD1. The ends lost 7 bases at V and 0 bases at J; junction bases unmatched: 2. The germline V gene encodes CDR1 SGHKS and CDR2 YYEKEE (reference sequence). The length of the CDR3 is 13 residues. DNA for the CDR3: TGTGCCAGCGTGGGACAGGACCAAGAGACCCAGTACTTC. Amino acid sequence: CASVGQDQETQYF. Supplemented by reference TRBV5-5 and TRBJ2-5, the full variable domain reads DAGVTQSPTHLIKTRGQQVTLRCSPISGHKSVSWYQQVLGQGPQFIFQYYEKEERGRGNFPDRFSARQFPNYSSELNVNALLLGDSALYLCASVGQDQETQYFGPGTRLLVL.

The chain combines TRBV10-1 with TRBJ2-3, with 11 bases lining up with TRBD1. After removal of 4 bases from V and 2 bases from J, the junction contained 8 bases not matched to a gene. In germline, CDR1 is WNHNN, CDR2 SYGVQD (reference sequence). The CDR3 consists of 17 residues. The CDR3 DNA reads as TGCGCCAGCAGTGGGACAGGGGGCTCACAGCACACAGATACGCAGTATTTT. Translation gives CASSGTGGSQHTDTQYF.

This chain joins TRBV27 and TRBJ1-6; D possibly corresponds to TRBD1 (6 bases). The V end was cut by 5 bases, the J end by 7 bases, with 18 bases between. Germline V gives CDR1 MNHEY, CDR2 SMNVEV (reference sequence). The CDR3 length is 16 residues. The CDR3 reads CASSPSRGQGNSPLHF. The CDR3 DNA is TGTGCCAGCAGTCCCTCCCGGGGACAAGGCAATTCACCCCTCCACTTT.

The chain couples TRBV27 to TRBJ2-7, with 9 bases fitting TRBD1. V was clipped by 3 bases and J by 6 bases; unmatched bases: 12. This CDR3 comprises 16 residues. Germline V gene lookup returns CDR1 MNHEY and CDR2 SMNVEV (reference sequence). CDR3 nucleotides: TGTGCCAGCAGTTTTCTGCGGACAGGGGAAGCCGGCGAGCAGTACTTC. Protein sequence: CASSFLRTGEAGEQYF.

This chain links TRBV7-9 with TRBJ2-7; possible D gene TRBD1, 6 bases. The germline V gene has CDR1 SEHNR and CDR2 FQNEAQ (reference sequence). Trimming shortened V by 4 bases and J by 10 bases, and 26 bases separated the two germline ends. The CDR3 has 16 amino acids. The CDR3 loop reads CASSSRKGDGTKVQYF. DNA for the CDR3: TGTGCCAGCAGCTCCCGGAAGGGGGACGGAACGAAGGTCCAGTACTTC.